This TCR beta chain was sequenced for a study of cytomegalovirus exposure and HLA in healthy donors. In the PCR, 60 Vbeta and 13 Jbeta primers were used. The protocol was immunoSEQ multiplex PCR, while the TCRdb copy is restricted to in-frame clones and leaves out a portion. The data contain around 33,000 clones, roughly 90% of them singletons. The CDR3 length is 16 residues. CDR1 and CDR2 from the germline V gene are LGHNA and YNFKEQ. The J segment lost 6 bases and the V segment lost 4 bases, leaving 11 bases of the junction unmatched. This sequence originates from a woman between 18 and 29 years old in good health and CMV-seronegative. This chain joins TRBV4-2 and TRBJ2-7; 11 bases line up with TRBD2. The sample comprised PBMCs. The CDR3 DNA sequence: TGTGCCAGCAGCCGAACTACAACTAGCGGGAGTAGCGAGCAGTACTTC. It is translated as CASSRTTTSGSSEQYF.